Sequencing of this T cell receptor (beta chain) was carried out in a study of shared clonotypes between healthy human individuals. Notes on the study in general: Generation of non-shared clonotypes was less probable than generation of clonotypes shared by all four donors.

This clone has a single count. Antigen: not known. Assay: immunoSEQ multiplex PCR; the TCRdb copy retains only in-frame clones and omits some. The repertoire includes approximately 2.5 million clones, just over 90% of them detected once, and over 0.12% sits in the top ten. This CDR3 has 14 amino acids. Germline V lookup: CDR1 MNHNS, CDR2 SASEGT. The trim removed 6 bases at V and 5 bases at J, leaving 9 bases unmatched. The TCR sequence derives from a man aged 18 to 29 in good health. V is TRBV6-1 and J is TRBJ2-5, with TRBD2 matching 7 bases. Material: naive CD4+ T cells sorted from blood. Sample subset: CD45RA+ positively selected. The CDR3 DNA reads TGTGCCAGCAGGATGAGCGGGACGGGGGAGACCCAGTACTTC. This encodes CASRMSGTGETQYF.